A selection of T cell receptor beta chains follows, all from one sample in a study of blood T cell repertoires in COVID-19. Sequenced by immunoSEQ multiplex PCR; TCRdb stores in-frame clones only, minus some. The sample gives approximately 300,000 clones, about 90% of which show up once; approximately 5% is in the top ten. Sequencing input: PBMCs or T cells enriched from blood (not recorded which). The source is a young woman who had recovered from COVID-19. CDR3s include the opening cysteine and the closing phenylalanine or tryptophan. Fields, in order: J gene, CDR3 length, V gene, D gene, clone size, CDR3 protein, CDR3 DNA. A D gene is named only where the DNA matches it firmly. Clone size, where shown, is once, few, many, or a class for clones that have expanded.

J: TRBJ2-5; length: 15; V: TRBV2; D: .; size: .; CDR3: CASSQFVGGRETQYF; DNA: TGTGCCAGCTCCCAATTTGTAGGGGGACGGGAGACCCAGTACTTC
J: TRBJ2-1; length: 15; V: TRBV5-1; D: TRBD1; size: .; CDR3: CASSTGGNSYNEQFF; DNA: TGCGCCAGCAGCACAGGGGGCAACTCCTACAATGAGCAGTTCTTC
J: TRBJ1-2; length: 14; V: TRBV6-5; D: .; size: .; CDR3: CASRSDGANYGYTF; DNA: TGTGCCAGCAGAAGTGACGGAGCTAACTATGGCTACACCTTC
J: TRBJ2-7; length: 14; V: TRBV27; D: .; size: .; CDR3: CASSLSRTAYEQYF; DNA: TGTGCCAGCAGTTTATCCCGGACAGCCTACGAGCAGTACTTC
J: TRBJ1-2; length: 14; V: TRBV7-2; D: .; size: .; CDR3: CASSSTHNAAGYTF; DNA: TGTGCCAGCAGCTCCACACACAATGCGGCTGGCTACACCTTC
J: TRBJ2-7; length: 16; V: TRBV7-2; D: TRBD1; size: few; CDR3: CASSSQGARMAYEQYF; DNA: TGTGCCAGCAGCTCACAGGGGGCGCGTATGGCCTACGAGCAGTACTTC
J: TRBJ1-3; length: 13; V: TRBV29-1; D: .; size: .; CDR3: CSGLDGPGNTIYF; DNA: TGCAGCGGACTCGACGGCCCCGGAAACACCATATATTTT
J: TRBJ2-1; length: 15; V: TRBV5-1; D: .; size: .; CDR3: CASSPEAGLYNEQFF; DNA: TGCGCCAGCAGCCCCGAGGCAGGGCTCTACAATGAGCAGTTCTTC
J: TRBJ1-4; length: 13; V: TRBV7-9; D: .; size: .; CDR3: CASSSGGGEKLFF; DNA: TGTGCCAGCAGCTCCGGGGGGGGCGAAAAACTGTTTTTT
J: TRBJ1-2; length: 14; V: TRBV5-1; D: TRBD1; size: .; CDR3: CASSSYRDSYGYTF; DNA: TGCGCCAGCAGCTCTTACCGGGACAGCTATGGCTACACCTTC
J: TRBJ1-2; length: 15; V: TRBV9; D: TRBD1; size: .; CDR3: CASSSPGQGTYGYTF; DNA: TGTGCCAGCAGCTCACCGGGACAGGGGACCTATGGCTACACCTTC
J: TRBJ1-2; length: 13; V: TRBV6-5; D: .; size: .; CDR3: CASSYAGEGGYTF; DNA: TGTGCCAGCAGTTACGCGGGAGAGGGTGGCTACACCTTC
J: TRBJ2-5; length: 14; V: TRBV11-2; D: TRBD1; size: .; CDR3: CASSPGQGLETQYF; DNA: TGTGCCAGCAGCCCGGGACAGGGGCTAGAGACCCAGTACTTC
J: TRBJ2-2; length: 15; V: TRBV10-3; D: TRBD1; size: .; CDR3: CAISIGQGNTGELFF; DNA: TGTGCCATCAGTATAGGACAGGGAAACACCGGGGAGCTGTTTTTT
J: TRBJ1-4; length: 16; V: TRBV6-6; D: .; size: .; CDR3: CASSFGRDATNEKLFF; DNA: TGTGCCAGCAGTTTCGGACGGGATGCAACTAATGAAAAACTGTTTTTT
J: TRBJ1-1; length: 12; V: TRBV7-9; D: .; size: .; CDR3: CASSRRNTEAFF; DNA: TGTGCCAGCAGCCGTCGGAACACTGAAGCTTTCTTT
J: TRBJ1-2; length: 16; V: TRBV19; D: TRBD1; size: .; CDR3: CASSIEPGQGIYGYTF; DNA: TGTGCCAGTAGTATAGAACCGGGACAGGGGATCTATGGCTACACCTTC
J: TRBJ2-1; length: 13; V: TRBV30; D: TRBD1; size: .; CDR3: CAWSVLQGAEQFF; DNA: TGTGCCTGGAGTGTACTACAGGGGGCTGAGCAGTTCTTC
J: TRBJ1-5; length: 15; V: TRBV19; D: .; size: .; CDR3: CASSMGQGLNQPQHF; DNA: TGTGCCAGTAGTATGGGGCAGGGGCTCAATCAGCCCCAGCATTTT
J: TRBJ2-5; length: 14; V: TRBV7-2; D: .; size: .; CDR3: CASSSRDWQETQYF; DNA: TGTGCCAGCAGCTCCCGGGACTGGCAAGAGACCCAGTACTTC
J: TRBJ1-6; length: 14; V: TRBV27; D: TRBD1; size: .; CDR3: CASSRTGYNSPLHF; DNA: TGTGCCAGCAGCAGGACAGGCTACAATTCACCCCTCCACTTT
J: TRBJ2-2; length: 15; V: TRBV19; D: TRBD2; size: .; CDR3: CASSIGTRSTGELFF; DNA: TGTGCCAGTAGTATCGGGACTAGGAGCACCGGGGAGCTGTTTTTT
J: TRBJ1-3; length: 14; V: TRBV7-9; D: .; size: .; CDR3: CASSLAESGNTIYF; DNA: TGTGCCAGCAGCTTAGCCGAGTCTGGAAACACCATATATTTT
J: TRBJ1-1; length: 14; V: TRBV6-5; D: .; size: once; CDR3: CASSSQDPNTEAFF; DNA: TGTGCCAGCAGTTCTCAGGATCCTAACACTGAAGCTTTCTTT
J: TRBJ2-7; length: 15; V: TRBV7-8; D: .; size: few; CDR3: CASSLAQGPSYEQYF; DNA: TGTGCCAGCAGCTTAGCGCAGGGGCCCTCCTACGAGCAGTACTTC
J: TRBJ2-1; length: 18; V: TRBV9; D: TRBD2; size: .; CDR3: CASSVATLAGPLDNEQFF; DNA: TGTGCCAGCAGCGTAGCTACCCTAGCGGGGCCCCTGGACAATGAGCAGTTCTTC
J: TRBJ2-5; length: 16; V: TRBV19; D: TRBD1; size: .; CDR3: CASSVTGVLPQETQYF; DNA: TGTGCCAGTAGTGTCACAGGGGTCCTCCCCCAGGAGACCCAGTACTTC
J: TRBJ1-2; length: 14; V: TRBV2; D: TRBD1; size: .; CDR3: CASRDRTGTYGYTF; DNA: TGTGCCAGCAGGGATCGGACAGGGACCTATGGCTACACCTTC
J: TRBJ1-1; length: 12; V: TRBV19; D: .; size: .; CDR3: CASSIGGRQAFF; DNA: TGTGCCAGTAGTATAGGCGGGAGGCAAGCTTTCTTT
J: TRBJ1-1; length: 14; V: TRBV18; D: .; size: .; CDR3: CASSPGALNTEAFF; DNA: TGTGCCAGCTCACCAGGAGCACTTAACACTGAAGCTTTCTTT
J: TRBJ2-7; length: 17; V: TRBV4-1; D: TRBD1; size: .; CDR3: CASSQKPKGTGVYEQYF; DNA: TGCGCCAGCAGCCAAAAGCCAAAGGGGACAGGGGTCTACGAGCAGTACTTC
J: TRBJ2-1; length: 11; V: TRBV3-1/TRBV3-2; D: TRBD1; size: once; CDR3: CASSQDRAQFF; DNA: TGTGCCAGCAGCCAGGACAGGGCCCAGTTCTTC
J: TRBJ2-2; length: 14; V: TRBV7-2; D: .; size: .; CDR3: CASRPRQDTGELFF; DNA: TGTGCCAGCAGACCTAGACAGGACACCGGGGAGCTGTTTTTT
J: TRBJ2-7; length: 12; V: TRBV9; D: .; size: few; CDR3: CASSPGWYEQYF; DNA: TGTGCCAGCAGCCCGGGTTGGTACGAGCAGTACTTC
J: TRBJ2-1; length: 14; V: TRBV30; D: TRBD2; size: .; CDR3: CAWSVPGRNGEQFF; DNA: TGTGCCTGGAGTGTACCCGGGAGGAATGGTGAGCAGTTCTTC
J: TRBJ2-2; length: 13; V: TRBV6-5; D: .; size: .; CDR3: CASSRRGGGELFF; DNA: TGTGCCAGCAGCAGAAGGGGGGGCGGGGAGCTGTTTTTT
J: TRBJ2-1; length: 15; V: TRBV19; D: TRBD2; size: .; CDR3: CASSDPSGGEYEQFF; DNA: TGTGCCAGTAGCGATCCTAGCGGGGGGGAGTATGAGCAGTTCTTC